These 5 T cell receptor beta chains share one sample of origin, sequenced in a study of Graves' ophthalmopathy and Graves' hyperthyroidism. Investigators amplified TCR beta CDR3 regions from RNA transcripts. HTBI-primed RT-PCR formed the first round, and a multiplex PCR formed the second. TCRdb analysed the multiplex PCR reads with MiXCR anew, one entry per CDR3 protein. Among almost 750,000 distinct CDR3 sequences listed, roughly 41% were seen once. Sequencing was performed on peripheral blood. Every receptor here comes from an adult man with Graves' ophthalmopathy.

This clonotype was counted many times. This chain joins TRBV7-2 and TRBJ1-5; TRBD1 aligns across 10 bases. After removal of 5 bases from V and 6 bases from J, the junction contained 7 bases not matched to a gene. Looked up from germline, CDR1 is SGHTA and CDR2 is FQGNSA. The CDR3 is made up of 15 amino acids. The CDR3 loop is CASSQGDRGGQPQHF. CDR3 nucleotides: TGTGCCAGCAGCCAGGGGGACAGGGGTGGTCAGCCCCAGCATTTT.

V and J are TRBV10-3 and TRBJ1-1; 9 bases line up with TRBD1. J lost 4 bases, V lost 10 bases, and 16 bases had no gene match. This CDR3 is built from 16 residues. The germline CDR1 and CDR2 sequences are ENHRY and SYGVKD. The CDR3 sequence is CASSPGTGKGATEAFF. CDR3 bases: TGTGCCAGCTCACCCGGGACAGGGAAAGGGGCCACTGAAGCTTTCTTT.

The rearrangement links TRBV9 to TRBJ1-2; a possible D gene is TRBD1 (5 bases). Germline V gene lookup returns CDR1 SGDLS and CDR2 YYNGEE. V shed 0 bases and J shed 8 bases, with 11 bases lying between them. CDR3 size: 13 residues. The CDR3 spells CASSVGGTGGYTF. In nucleotides, the CDR3 is TGTGCCAGCAGCGTAGGAGGGACCGGGGGCTACACCTTC.

This clonotype was seen only a few times. The V gene is TRBV7-9, the J gene TRBJ1-2, with 8 bases aligning to TRBD1. Germline CDR1 reads SEHNR; CDR2 reads FQNEAQ (reference sequence). The CDR3 is made up of 15 amino acids. The V and J ends lost 3 bases and 6 bases, in that order; junction bases with no gene match: 9. The CDR3 DNA reads as TGTGCCAGCAGCTTGTGGGACAGGAGGTCGGATGGCTACACCTTC. Encoded protein: CASSLWDRRSDGYTF.

This clonotype has ten or more counts. The genes are TRBV7-9 and TRBJ1-2, with 8 nucleotides matching TRBD1. Germline assignment: CDR1 SEHNR and CDR2 FQNEAQ (reference sequence). This CDR3 is built from 14 residues. J lost 7 bases, V lost 5 bases, and 9 bases had no gene match. The DNA for the CDR3 is TGTGCCAGCAGCCGAGGACAGGGCAGTGGTGGCTACACCTTC. Amino acid sequence: CASSRGQGSGGYTF. The full variable domain, with the rest looked up from reference TRBV7-9 and TRBJ1-2, is DTGVSQNPRHKITKRGQNVTFRCDPISEHNRLYWYRQTLGQGPEFLTYFQNEAQLEKSRLLSDRFSAERPKGSFSTLEIQRTEQGDSAMYLCASSRGQGSGGYTFGSGTRLTVV.